This entry describes one TCR beta chain. What this receptor recognizes is not known. Within one base of it there is no much larger clone, and no base qualities were kept. Reading from cysteine to phenylalanine, the CDR3 counts 15 amino acids. Only CDR3 DNA is held: 45 bases, read in frame from base 1. Ends trimmed: V by 5 bases, J by 2 bases; bases unmatched to a gene: 8. The germline V gene specifies SGHRS as CDR1 and YFSETQ as CDR2. The data belong to a study of beta chain features in type 1 diabetes listed by TCRdb under 2018. Regarding the research as a whole: No differences in mean age, gender distribution, total cell number or subset yield were found between patients and healthy donors. Across all samples, 107,917,701 sorted cells were examined, and cell number per subset correlated strongly with RNA yield. In the study, recently diagnosed type 1 diabetes patients and matched healthy donors were compared on the TCRB repertoires of their sorted circulating CD4+ T cell subsets. Whereas all 30 or so donors provided naive and central memory subsets, regulatory and stem cell-like memory subsets were isolated from just 8 patients and about eight healthy donors. Beyond this particular receptor, the publication reports: Patients with type 1 diabetes made fewer insertions and deleted more nucleotides at VDJ recombination sites, implying thymic rearrangement abnormalities. Because small numbers of individuals were included in the HLA sub-analyses, any influence of HLA type on TCRB rearrangement was left unresolved. Shorter templates might be favored by PCR, yet because patient and control samples were amplified and corrected together, any such skew would affect both groups equally. Type 1 diabetes patients showed a moderate but significant shortening of TCRB CDR3 length in all four CD4+ subsets. The naive, central memory and regulatory TCRB repertoires appeared to resemble one another more closely among patients than among healthy donors. Because cDNA was sequenced instead of genomic DNA, highly expressing activated cells could be over-represented, though the groups showed no difference in activation or CD3 levels.

A single peripheral blood draw of about 116 mL on average was collected from each donor into heparinised tubes. A BD FACSAria II was used to sort naive, central memory, regulatory and stem cell-like memory CD4+ T cells with a panel that included CD45RO, CCR7, CD25, CD127, CD95 and CD27. Every sorted population had a purity above 98%. PBMCs were separated immediately by Lymphoprep density gradient centrifugation and were stained directly, without being cultured. To minimize batch effects, samples were stained and sorted in pairs, one healthy donor with one patient per experiment. The High Capacity cDNA Reverse Transcription Kit was used to reverse transcribe all of the isolated RNA, meaning that expressed TCRB transcripts were what got sequenced. Deep immunoSEQ sequencing was performed on naive, central memory and regulatory T cell samples, with an average of around 3.5 million total reads per sample. Sorted cells were lysed in RLT buffer and RNA was extracted with DNase-treated RNeasy Micro or Mini kits, depending on cell number. Each cell subset was processed separately to prevent cross-contamination, with patient and healthy donor samples processed together. Using the immunoSEQ multiplex PCR, TCRB sequences were amplified from cDNA into 87-bp fragments spanning the CDR3 region. Sequencing of the amplicons was done on the Illumina HiSeq platform. The published analysis was carried out like this. Synthetic template baselines were used to correct PCR bias computationally, reads within Hamming distance 2 were collapsed, and singletons that could not be merged were discarded. Reads were aligned against IMGT so that V, D and J genes, CDR3 length and insertions or deletions at six rearrangement sites could be assigned. Within each subset, clonotype counts were normalized to sorted cell number, after which true diversity and Gini coefficients were computed with the tcR R package. Repertoire sharing was quantified using the overlap coefficient calculated on TCRB nucleotide sequences. Out-of-frame TCRB sequences from naive cells were analyzed as a proxy for the pre-selection repertoire. Sourced from immuneACCESS, this table was stored by TCRdb with only in-frame sequences that have V and J called. A share of the clones is absent; for the studies checked, an unresolved V gene accounts for under half, and the remainder has no known explanation. That table supplies the V and J calls and clone size; D and trimming were determined from the DNA. This sample holds about 330,000 clones; 9.5% to 11% were observed only once. The ten top clones hold just over 0.015% of the sample.

Recombination connected TRBV5-1 to TRBJ2-7; 9 middle bases align to TRBD2. The sequence was obtained from a woman under 40 in good health. The sequenced material came from naive CD4+ T cells from blood. The cell subset or site label on this specimen signifies: true naive CD4+ T cells. This receptor carries the CDR3 CASSEIAGATYEQYF. The DNA is TGCGCCAGCAGTGAGATAGCGGGAGCTACCTACGAGCAGTACTTC. Full variable domain (CDR3 extended with the reference TRBV5-1 and TRBJ2-7 proteins): KAGVTQTPRYLIKTRGQQVTLSCSPISGHRSVSWYQQTPGQGLQFLFEYFSETQRNKGNFPGRFSGRQFSNSRSEMNVSTLELGDSALYLCASSEIAGATYEQYFGPGTRLTVT.